This TCR beta chain was found in a study of T cell repertoires in cytomegalovirus infection (dated by TCRdb to between 2017 and 2020). Background on the whole study: Donor HLA type was relevant to the analysis, because carriage of CMV infection together with the matching HLA type was indicated by public TCR beta signatures.

Here is what the overall study found, with its caveats: In both this cohort and an independent cohort of 352 donors, the cumulative frequency of public TCR beta family members distinguished carriers of CMV infection plus the relevant HLA type. The ex vivo response was dominated by HLA-C-restricted CMV-specific TCR beta clonotypes, which also provided the single most frequent clonotype in two of eight donors.

The CDR3 measures 17 amino acids from cysteine to phenylalanine. CDR3 DNA is the only sequence kept; it has 51 bases, read in frame from the first base. The junction shows trimming of 5 bases on V and 0 bases on J, and the gene matches do not reach 7 bases of it. Via the germline V gene, CDR1 is SGHAT and CDR2 FQNNGV. The instrument given in TCRdb is Illumina HiSeq 1500. TCRdb cleaned the public reads at Q25 with fastp, built clones with MiXCR and kept in-frame beta chains. Identical CDR3 protein sequences are pooled into one entry, listed with their most common genes and DNA. Present in this sample are around 350,000 distinct CDR3 sequences, about a sixth of which were seen just once. 8.7% of the sample belongs to the ten largest clones. The table lists this clonotype with many counts. What antigen it recognizes has not been identified. No quality values exist for individual bases; no much larger clone is one base distant.

The sample consisted of PBMCs. The source is a human donor in good health (CMV status not recorded). Some clones in this sample may be carry-over from other donors' samples. The chain was built from TRBV11-2 and TRBJ2-3, with 11 bases in between that match TRBD2. The CDR3 here reads CASSTRTSGSSTDTQYF. The nucleotides read TGTGCCAGCAGCACCCGGACTAGCGGGTCTAGCACAGATACGCAGTATTTT.